The rows below give T cell receptor beta chains drawn from one sample of a study of blood T cell repertoires in COVID-19. TCRdb's copy holds only in-frame clones and misses some; the assay was immunoSEQ multiplex PCR. The sample gives about 440,000 clones, around 89% of which show up once; around 4.5% is in the top ten. Sequences were obtained from peripheral blood. The receptors here all came from a woman in her twenties or thirties with acute or convalescent COVID-19. Each CDR3 is given with its conserved first and last residue. Fields, in order: D gene, J gene, V gene, clone size, CDR3 protein, CDR3 DNA. D genes are given only for firm matches. Size tells how often a clone was seen (once, few, many) or the class of an expanded clone, and some rows leave it out.

-	TRBJ2-7	TRBV7-8	-	CASSQGQSLSYEQYF	TGTGCCAGCAGCCAAGGACAGAGTCTCTCCTACGAGCAGTACTTC
-	TRBJ1-2	TRBV28	-	CASSLIRGGYTF	TGTGCCAGCAGTTTAATTCGGGGTGGCTACACCTTC
TRBD2	TRBJ2-5	TRBV6-5	-	CASRRGTSGGETQYF	TGTGCCAGCAGACGCGGGACTAGCGGGGGGGAGACCCAGTACTTC
-	TRBJ2-3	TRBV7-6	-	CASSLFSGIADTQYF	TGTGCCAGCAGCTTATTTTCGGGCATAGCGGATACGCAGTATTTT
-	TRBJ2-7	TRBV21-1	-	CASSKAPDREVDEQYF	TGTGCCAGCAGCAAAGCGCCCGACAGGGAGGTCGACGAGCAGTACTTC
-	TRBJ2-7	TRBV27	-	CASSLYSTVPYEQYF	TGTGCCAGCAGTTTATACTCTACGGTTCCCTACGAGCAGTACTTC
-	TRBJ2-1	TRBV4-1	-	CASSDRGVSYNEQFF	TGCGCCAGCAGCGACAGAGGAGTCTCCTACAATGAGCAGTTCTTC
TRBD1	TRBJ2-6	TRBV6-6	-	CASSSIPGQGGSGANVLTF	TGTGCCAGCAGCTCAATCCCGGGACAGGGAGGCTCTGGGGCCAACGTCCTGACTTTC
TRBD1	TRBJ2-6	TRBV6-5	-	CASSLQGAGANVLTF	TGTGCCAGCAGTCTACAGGGGGCTGGGGCCAACGTCCTGACTTTC
-	TRBJ2-7	TRBV12-1	-	CATYRGSYEQYF	TGTGCCACCTACCGCGGGTCCTACGAGCAGTACTTC
-	TRBJ1-5	TRBV11-2	-	CASSVTGRQPQHF	TGTGCCAGCAGCGTTACAGGGCGCCAGCCCCAGCATTTT
-	TRBJ2-5	TRBV20-1	-	CSASPDSVQETQYF	TGCAGCGCTAGTCCAGACAGCGTACAAGAGACCCAGTACTTC
TRBD2	TRBJ2-1	TRBV7-3	once	CASSLAAGVAYNEQFF	TGTGCCAGCAGCCTGGCAGCGGGGGTAGCCTACAATGAGCAGTTCTTC
-	TRBJ1-1	TRBV9	once	CASSVVAGNTEAFF	TGTGCCAGCAGCGTAGTGGCAGGGAACACTGAAGCTTTCTTT
TRBD2	TRBJ2-1	TRBV11-2	-	CASRSYGGEQFF	TGTGCCAGCAGGTCATACGGGGGGGAGCAGTTCTTC
-	TRBJ2-3	TRBV5-1	-	CASSRQGSTDTQYF	TGCGCCAGCAGCCGGCAGGGCAGCACAGATACGCAGTATTTT
TRBD2	TRBJ2-7	TRBV7-6	-	CASSRGLAGGRWEQYF	TGTGCCAGCAGCCGCGGGCTAGCGGGGGGGCGGTGGGAGCAGTACTTC
-	TRBJ1-2	TRBV2	-	CASSDRTNYGYTF	TGTGCCAGCAGTGACAGAACAAACTATGGCTACACCTTC
-	TRBJ1-2	TRBV10-3	-	CAISVAGNGYTF	TGTGCCATCAGTGTGGCGGGGAATGGCTACACCTTC
-	TRBJ1-5	TRBV6-5	-	CASTEGGQPQHF	TGTGCCAGCACCGAGGGGGGGCAGCCCCAGCATTTT
TRBD1	TRBJ1-1	TRBV29-1	once	CSVRFRTGVNTEAFF	TGCAGCGTCCGCTTCCGGACAGGGGTGAACACTGAAGCTTTCTTT
TRBD1	TRBJ1-4	TRBV6-5	-	CASSKTGAPQSFF	TGTGCCAGCAGCAAGACAGGGGCCCCTCAATCGTTTTTT
TRBD1	TRBJ1-1	TRBV7-2	-	CASSLGDGQGRTFF	TGTGCCAGCAGCTTAGGAGACGGACAGGGCAGAACTTTCTTT
TRBD1	TRBJ1-6	TRBV4-1	few	CASSHLGDRESPLHF	TGCGCCAGCAGCCACTTAGGGGACAGGGAATCACCCCTCCACTTT
TRBD1	TRBJ2-7	TRBV28	-	CASSWGQRRSDEQYF	TGTGCCAGCAGTTGGGGACAGCGGCGATCGGACGAGCAGTACTTC
TRBD2	TRBJ2-1	TRBV19	-	CASSIWEGSSYNEQFF	TGTGCCAGTAGTATTTGGGAGGGGAGCTCCTACAATGAGCAGTTCTTC
-	TRBJ1-5	TRBV19	-	CASSTTGTAQPQHF	TGTGCCAGTAGTACTACAGGGACGGCTCAGCCCCAGCATTTT
-	TRBJ2-2	TRBV28	-	CASSLWSNRNTGELFF	TGTGCCAGCAGTTTATGGTCCAATAGGAACACCGGGGAGCTGTTTTTT
TRBD1	TRBJ2-7	TRBV5-1	-	CASSERTGGSYEQYF	TGCGCCAGCAGCGAGAGGACAGGGGGCTCCTACGAGCAGTACTTC
-	TRBJ1-6	TRBV3-1/TRBV3-2	-	CASSQYPGGDSPLHF	TGTGCCAGCAGCCAATATCCCGGGGGGGATTCACCCCTCCACTTT
TRBD1	TRBJ2-5	TRBV14	-	CASSQEETGLLETQYF	TGTGCCAGCAGCCAAGAGGAGACAGGGCTTTTGGAGACCCAGTACTTC
-	TRBJ2-7	TRBV7-9	-	CASSLSSGETYEQYF	TGTGCCAGCAGCTTATCATCAGGGGAAACCTACGAGCAGTACTTC
TRBD1	TRBJ2-7	TRBV6-5	once	CASSGTGDNEQYF	TGTGCCAGCAGCGGGACAGGGGACAACGAGCAGTACTTC
TRBD2	TRBJ2-5	TRBV6-6	-	CASSYLKRGARETQYF	TGTGCCAGCAGTTACTTGAAGCGGGGGGCCCGGGAGACCCAGTACTTC
TRBD2	TRBJ2-1	TRBV14	-	CASSQGKRGGNEQFF	TGTGCCAGCAGCCAAGGGAAACGGGGGGGCAATGAGCAGTTCTTC
-	TRBJ2-2	TRBV5-5	-	CASSWGPNTGELFF	TGTGCCAGCAGCTGGGGGCCGAACACCGGGGAGCTGTTTTTT
-	TRBJ1-5	TRBV27	-	CASSLRGSNQPQHF	TGTGCCAGCAGTTTAAGAGGAAGCAATCAGCCCCAGCATTTT
TRBD1	TRBJ2-5	TRBV15	-	CATSRDRGLETQYF	TGTGCCACCAGCAGAGACAGGGGGCTAGAGACCCAGTACTTC
TRBD2	TRBJ2-1	TRBV5-8	-	CASSRRLAGGAYEQFF	TGTGCCAGCAGTCGAAGACTAGCGGGGGGCGCCTACGAGCAGTTCTTC
TRBD1	TRBJ1-6	TRBV10-3	-	CAITGDRDGSPLHF	TGTGCCATCACCGGGGACAGGGATGGTTCACCCCTCCACTTT
-	TRBJ2-2	TRBV5-1	-	CASSLEGYGGGELFF	TGCGCCAGCAGCTTGGAGGGGTACGGTGGCGGGGAGCTGTTTTTT
-	TRBJ1-2	TRBV5-1	few	CASSLGTQDLGYTF	TGCGCCAGCAGCTTGGGGACACAGGATCTCGGCTACACCTTC
TRBD1	TRBJ2-2	TRBV18	-	CASSPQGARNTGELFF	TGTGCCAGCTCACCACAGGGGGCAAGAAACACCGGGGAGCTGTTTTTT
-	TRBJ1-2	TRBV28	-	CASSSVGRNYGYTF	TGTGCCAGCAGCTCCGTGGGCCGAAACTATGGCTACACCTTC
-	TRBJ1-1	TRBV30	-	CARRLMNTEAFF	TGTGCCAGGCGACTGATGAACACTGAAGCTTTCTTT
TRBD1	TRBJ1-2	TRBV6-5	-	CASSYHRTGDYGYTF	TGTGCCAGCAGTTACCACAGGACAGGGGACTATGGCTACACCTTC
TRBD2	TRBJ2-3	TRBV27	once	CASSTPSGLAGGRPDTQYF	TGTGCCAGCAGTACCCCCTCGGGACTAGCGGGGGGGCGGCCAGATACGCAGTATTTT
TRBD1	TRBJ2-7	TRBV30	-	CAWSWTGTTYEQYF	TGTGCCTGGAGCTGGACAGGGACCACCTACGAGCAGTACTTC
TRBD1	TRBJ2-7	TRBV5-1	-	CASTMTGLGGYEQYF	TGCGCCAGCACCATGACAGGGCTCGGCGGCTACGAGCAGTACTTC
-	TRBJ1-5	TRBV7-8	once	CASSSWGVNQPQHF	TGTGCCAGCAGCTCGTGGGGCGTCAATCAGCCCCAGCATTTT
-	TRBJ2-3	TRBV14	-	CASSQVQPRTDTQYF	TGTGCCAGCAGCCAAGTACAGCCCAGGACAGATACGCAGTATTTT
TRBD2	TRBJ2-3	TRBV14	-	CASSQGLAAIFTPTDTQYF	TGTGCCAGCAGCCAAGGACTAGCGGCGATATTCACACCTACAGATACGCAGTATTTT
TRBD2	TRBJ2-5	TRBV4-1	-	CASSPGRPSGGWETQYF	TGCGCCAGCAGCCCTGGTCGCCCTAGCGGGGGATGGGAGACCCAGTACTTC
TRBD1	TRBJ2-5	TRBV5-5	-	CASSLGQGAGETQYF	TGTGCCAGCAGCCTGGGACAGGGGGCGGGAGAGACCCAGTACTTC
TRBD1	TRBJ2-1	TRBV6-1	-	CASSEGTGRNEQFF	TGTGCCAGCAGTGAAGGGACAGGGAGGAATGAGCAGTTCTTC
TRBD1	TRBJ2-1	TRBV5-6	-	CASSDGQDFANEQFF	TGTGCCAGCAGCGACGGACAGGACTTTGCCAATGAGCAGTTCTTC